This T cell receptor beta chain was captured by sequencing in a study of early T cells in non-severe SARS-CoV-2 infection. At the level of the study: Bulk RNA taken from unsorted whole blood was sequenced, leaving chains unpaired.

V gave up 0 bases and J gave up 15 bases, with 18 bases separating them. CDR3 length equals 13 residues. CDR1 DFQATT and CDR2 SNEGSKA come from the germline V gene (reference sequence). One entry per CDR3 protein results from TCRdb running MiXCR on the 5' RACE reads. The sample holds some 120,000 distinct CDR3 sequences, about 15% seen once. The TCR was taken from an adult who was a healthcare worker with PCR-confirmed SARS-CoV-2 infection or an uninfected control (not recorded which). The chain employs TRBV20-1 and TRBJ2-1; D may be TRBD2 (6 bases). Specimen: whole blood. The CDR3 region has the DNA TGCAGTGCTAGAGATAGAGGGCCTGGGAGGACGTTCTTC. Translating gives CSARDRGPGRTFF.